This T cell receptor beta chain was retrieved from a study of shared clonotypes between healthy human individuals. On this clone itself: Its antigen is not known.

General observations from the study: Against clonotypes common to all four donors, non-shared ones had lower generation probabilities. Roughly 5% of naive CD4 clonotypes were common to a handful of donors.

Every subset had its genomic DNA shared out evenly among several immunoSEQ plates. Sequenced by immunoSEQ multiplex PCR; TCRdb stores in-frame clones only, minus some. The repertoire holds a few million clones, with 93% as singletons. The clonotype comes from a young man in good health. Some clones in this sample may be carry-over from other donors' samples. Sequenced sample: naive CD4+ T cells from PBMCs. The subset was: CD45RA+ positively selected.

The DNA for the CDR3 is TGTGCCAGCAGCCTTACCAAAGCGGGACAATACTCCTACGAGCAGTACTTC. Residues: CASSLTKAGQYSYEQYF. The chain carries TRBV7-2 and TRBJ2-7, with TRBD2 as a possible D gene (7 bases). The CDR3 runs to 17 residues. Germline CDR1 and CDR2: SGHTA and FQGNSA. Trimming cost V 5 bases and J 0 bases, with 20 bases left between them.